The rows below give T cell receptor beta chains drawn from one sample of a study of T-cell memory formation after mild COVID-19. Using its own MiXCR run on the 5' RACE reads, TCRdb lists one record per CDR3 protein. The sample contains 550,000 to 700,000 distinct CDR3 sequences, roughly 17% of which appear only once. The source material was PBMCs or a T cell subset sorted from them (not recorded which). The receptors were gathered from an adult woman who had mild COVID-19 (a few samples of this study predate the infection). Cell type and time point are not known. CDR3s include the opening cysteine and the closing phenylalanine or tryptophan. Fields, in order: J gene, D gene, CDR3 length, V gene, clone size, CDR3 DNA, CDR3 protein. A D gene is named only where the DNA matches it firmly. Clone size appears in some rows only: once, few, many, or a class for an expanded clone.

>TRBJ2-7|NA|17|TRBV2|NA
TGTGCCAGCAGTGAACGAGGTCCAGGGGCTTTCTCCTACGAGCAGTACTTC
CASSERGPGAFSYEQYF
>TRBJ2-2|TRBD2|16|TRBV4-1|NA
TGCGCCAGCAGCCTAGCGGGGGACCGGAACACCGGGGAGCTGTTTTTT
CASSLAGDRNTGELFF
>TRBJ1-4|NA|13|TRBV30|few
TGTGCCTGGAGTGGCTGGGAGCTAGAAAAACTGTTTTTT
CAWSGWELEKLFF
>TRBJ1-1|NA|12|TRBV20-1|few
TGCAGTGCTTTCCAGCCGAACACTGAAGCTTTCTTT
CSAFQPNTEAFF
>TRBJ2-1|NA|12|TRBV7-2|NA
TGTGCCAGCAGCTTAGCGGGACCCGGTGAGTTCTTC
CASSLAGPGEFF
>TRBJ2-7|NA|15|TRBV20-1|few
TGCAGTGCTAGGGGGGTGCCCGGGAGCTCATACGAGCAGTACTTC
CSARGVPGSSYEQYF
>TRBJ2-5|TRBD2|16|TRBV10-3|once
TGTGCCATCAGTGAGTCGACCCCGGGGGGGCTGGAGACCCAGTACTTC
CAISESTPGGLETQYF
>TRBJ1-1|NA|15|TRBV5-1|few
TGCGCCAGCAGCTTGGTTGCGGGTTGGAACACTGAAGCTTTCTTT
CASSLVAGWNTEAFF
>TRBJ1-2|TRBD1|15|TRBV6-1|few
TGTGCCAGCAGTGTCGGACAGGGTAGGGTCTATGGCTACACCTTC
CASSVGQGRVYGYTF
>TRBJ2-5|NA|13|TRBV5-5|NA
TGTGCCAGCAGCTTACCCGGGGCAAAGACCCAGTACTTC
CASSLPGAKTQYF
>TRBJ2-1|NA|16|TRBV30|NA
TGTGCCTGGCCTTACGCGGGTTGTCTAGTAGGCAATGAGCAGTTCTTC
CAWPYAGCLVGNEQFF
>TRBJ2-1|NA|12|TRBV3-1|NA
TGTGCCAGCAGCCAGGCTCGCGTTGAGCAGTTCTTC
CASSQARVEQFF
>TRBJ2-1|NA|13|TRBV13|NA
TGTGCCAGCAGCCCCACTCTGTGGAATGAGCAGTTCTTC
CASSPTLWNEQFF
>TRBJ2-1|NA|15|TRBV7-2|NA
TGTGCCAGCAGCGTCCCGGGACTTCTGAGCGGGGAGCAGTTCTTC
CASSVPGLLSGEQFF
>TRBJ2-3|NA|14|TRBV6-2/TRBV6-3|NA
TGTGCCAGCAGTTACGAGTCGATTCCAAATACGCAGTATTTT
CASSYESIPNTQYF
>TRBJ1-2|NA|14|TRBV4-1|NA
TGCGCCAGCAGCCAAGATCTAGGGTACTATGGCTACACCTTC
CASSQDLGYYGYTF
>TRBJ2-1|TRBD2|15|TRBV6-1|NA
TGTGCCAGCAGTCGACTAGCGGGAGGGCTCGATGAGCAGTTCTTC
CASSRLAGGLDEQFF
>TRBJ2-1|NA|14|TRBV7-8|NA
TGTGCCAGCAGCCGTATCCCCGGTTACAATGAGCAGTTCTTC
CASSRIPGYNEQFF
>TRBJ2-3|TRBD2|16|TRBV7-8|NA
TGTGCCAGCAGCCTACAGACTAGCGGGGGGGCTGATACGCAGTATTTT
CASSLQTSGGADTQYF
>TRBJ2-5|TRBD1|16|TRBV24-1|NA
TGTGCCACCAGAGCGGGACAGGGGGCTTTCGGAGAGACCCAGTACTTC
CATRAGQGAFGETQYF
>TRBJ2-7|TRBD1|14|TRBV5-1|many
TGCGCCAGCAGCTTCGGACAGGCGTCCTACGAGCAGTACTTC
CASSFGQASYEQYF
>TRBJ2-1|TRBD2|17|TRBV3-1|few
TGTGCCAGCAGCCCTACGGGTCGCGGGACTAGCTACAATGAGCAGTTCTTC
CASSPTGRGTSYNEQFF
>TRBJ2-1|NA|15|TRBV20-1|few
TGCAGTGCCCCATATTGGGGTCTCCGGGGAAATGAGCAGTTCTTC
CSAPYWGLRGNEQFF
>TRBJ2-1|TRBD2|13|TRBV7-9|NA
TGTGCCAGCAGCTTCGGGACTAGGGGTGAGCAGTTCTTC
CASSFGTRGEQFF
>TRBJ2-3|TRBD2|18|TRBV12-3/TRBV12-4|few
TGTGCCAGCAGCCAAGATTCTTGGACTAGCGGGAGGGCGGATACGCAGTATTTT
CASSQDSWTSGRADTQYF